This T cell receptor beta chain was sequenced in a study of shared clonotypes between healthy human individuals. Findings and limits, study-wide: Memory subsets had estimated richness that was generally smaller than that of naive subsets.

Original processing notes: In the immunoSEQ data, sequences were junction-only and lacked quality scores, so filtering differed. TCRdb's copy holds only in-frame clones and misses some; the assay was immunoSEQ multiplex PCR. From that table come the V and J calls and clone size; the DNA was used to work out D and trimming. The sample contains over 850,000 clones, around 78% of which appear only once. V was clipped by 0 bases and J by 0 bases, with 6 bases between them. This CDR3 has 14 amino acids. The germline gives CDR1 SGHRS, CDR2 YFSETQ. Worth noting for this clone: Its antigen is unknown.

From CD4+ cells came CD45RA+ naive and CD45RA-negative memory subsets. The receptor comes from a man between 18 and 29 years old in good health. Some clones in this sample may be carry-over from other donors' samples. This sequence joins TRBV5-1 and TRBJ1-1, with D hard to call. Sequenced material: memory CD4+ T cells from PBMCs. Stated subset: CD45RA-negative fraction. CDR3 protein: CASSLENMNTEAFF. DNA of the CDR3: TGCGCCAGCAGCTTGGAAAACATGAACACTGAAGCTTTCTTT.